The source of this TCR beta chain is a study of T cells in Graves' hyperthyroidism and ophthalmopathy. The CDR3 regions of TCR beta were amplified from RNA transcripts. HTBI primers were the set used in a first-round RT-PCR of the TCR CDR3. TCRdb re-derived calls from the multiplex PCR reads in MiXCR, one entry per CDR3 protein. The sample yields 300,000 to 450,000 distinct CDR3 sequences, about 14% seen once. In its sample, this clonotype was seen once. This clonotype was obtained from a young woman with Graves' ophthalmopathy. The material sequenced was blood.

In DNA form, the CDR3 reads TGCAGCGTTGAAGATGGTAGCGGGGGGGCCAGAGAGACCCAGTACTTC. Translating gives CSVEDGSGGARETQYF. The chain combines TRBV29-1 with TRBJ2-5; 11 bases line up with TRBD2. V dropped 0 bases and J dropped 4; count of bases not matched to a gene: 7. CDR3 length equals 16 residues. The germline V gene has CDR1 SQVTM and CDR2 ANQGSEA.